This T cell receptor beta chain came from a study of blood T cell repertoires in COVID-19. As for the study in general: The United States, Italy and Spain were the sources of the acute and convalescent COVID-19 samples. T cells, B-cell-depleted T cells, or PBMCs supplied cDNA or gDNA.

This CDR3 region has 15 residues. V shed 7 bases, J shed 4 bases, and the junction held 8 bases outside the gene matches. The germline CDR1 and CDR2 sequences are SGHRS and YFSETQ. In the authors' workflow: Reference gene primers were amplified, and this amplification served to estimate nucleated cell counts. This table comes from immunoSEQ multiplex PCR, and its TCRdb copy is limited to in-frame clones, with some not included. That table supplies the V and J calls and clone size; D and trimming were determined from the DNA. In the table there are about 110,000 clones, about 91% of which are singletons. Only one count was recorded for this clone.

The specimen was peripheral blood. The receptor was isolated from a man in his fifties with active or convalescent COVID-19. The J gene is TRBJ2-2, the V gene TRBV5-1, with 9 bases lining up with TRBD2. The CDR3 bases are TGCGCCAGCCAAATTGTGACTAGCGGCACCGGGGAGCTGTTTTTT. Translating it yields CASQIVTSGTGELFF. Full variable domain (missing parts from reference TRBV5-1 and TRBJ2-2): KAGVTQTPRYLIKTRGQQVTLSCSPISGHRSVSWYQQTPGQGLQFLFEYFSETQRNKGNFPGRFSGRQFSNSRSEMNVSTLELGDSALYLCASQIVTSGTGELFFGEGSRLTVL.